A selection of T cell receptor beta chains follows, all from one sample in a study of T-cell memory formation after mild COVID-19. TCRdb itself ran the 5' RACE reads through MiXCR, one entry per CDR3 protein. Among roughly 600,000 distinct CDR3 sequences, more than 15% were seen once, and the ten largest hold 12%. Sequenced material: PBMCs or a T cell subset sorted from them (not recorded which). These receptors originate from an adult woman who had mild COVID-19 (a few samples of this study predate the infection). Cell type and time point are not known. The CDR3 runs from the conserved cysteine through the conserved F or W.

V | CDR3
TRBV7-3 | CASSLSQGYGYTF
TRBV12-3/TRBV12-4 | CASSLPGIWWLNEQFF
TRBV7-3 | CASSLTPGINYGYTF
TRBV14 | CASSRSLAGQYNEQFF
TRBV12-3/TRBV12-4 | CASSPFPNTEAFF
TRBV2 | CASSDDGTGSSYEQYF
TRBV9 | CASSTLSGQETQYF
TRBV28 | CASVPGGVVSYEQYF
TRBV24-1 | CATSDLGGGDTQYF
TRBV7-6 | CASSPMGPQYF
TRBV12-3/TRBV12-4 | CASSLNKGYGYTF
TRBV6-5 | CASSYSGAGGELFF
TRBV9 | CASSVGSSGTDTQYF
TRBV20-1 | CSARDQRRGQHEQYF
TRBV7-2 | CASSPNYSQETQYF
TRBV6-6 | CASSKQGLESPLHF
TRBV14 | CASSQVYGSNEQFF
TRBV6-6 | CASSPPTNIQYF
TRBV9 | CASSDTDNEQFF
TRBV5-1 | CASSGTSGPGLNEQFF
TRBV3-1 | CASSQGGREAFF
TRBV4-1 | CASSPWGGRMNTEAFF
TRBV11-2 | CATTQLAGYEQYF
TRBV7-8 | CASSLVGLGNQPQHF
TRBV4-1 | CASSQDLETQYF
TRBV6-2/TRBV6-3 | CASTRSSYNEQFF
TRBV11-3 | CASSSPHRGHEQYF